The following is a TCR beta chain sequence with its context. Per the original data handling: Using reference gene primer amplification, nucleated cell counts were estimated. The table came from immunoSEQ multiplex PCR; TCRdb's copy has only in-frame clones and leaves some out. That table supplies the V and J calls and clone size; D and trimming were determined from the DNA. The table records about 250,000 clones, 88% of them present only once. This sample stems from a study of blood T cell repertoires in COVID-19. Study summary: Italy, Spain and the United States were the sources of the convalescent and acute COVID-19 samples. Nucleic acid was either cDNA or gDNA, and it came from T cells, B-cell-depleted T cells, or PBMCs.

Sequenced sample: peripheral blood. The clonotype originates from a man older than 75 with acute or convalescent COVID-19.

The CDR3 sequence: CASSIDWTGRGGYTF. CDR3 coding DNA: TGTGCCAGTAGTATAGATTGGACAGGTCGAGGTGGCTACACCTTC. The gene calls are TRBV19 and TRBJ1-2, with 7 bases matching TRBD1. V trimming: 0 bases; J trimming: 7 bases; junction bases outside the gene matches: 8. CDR3 length equals 15 residues. Germline assignment: CDR1 LNHDA and CDR2 SQIVND (reference sequence).